This T cell receptor (beta chain) was profiled in a study of vaccination effects on CD4 cells after COVID-19. Whole-study context: Every well housed two million PBMC, which grew in culture alongside around 9.8 IU/ml IL-2 and about 10 ug/ml peptides.

Sequencing was performed with immunoSEQ multiplex PCR; in TCRdb, only in-frame clones are kept and a portion is missing. The table has fewer than 35,000 clones, 65% seen once. This clone is large. The antigen is unknown. The CDR3 length is 14 residues. Looked up from germline, CDR1 is KGHSH and CDR2 is LQKENI. J was trimmed by 2 bases and V by 4 bases; bases with no gene match: 2. With approximately 10 days of culture completed, CD4+ T cells were isolated. In the cultures, half the medium was exchanged for IL-2 medium on days 3 and 7. The material was CD4+ T cells from PBMCs cultured without peptide, obtained before COVID-19 vaccination. The gene calls are TRBV18 and TRBJ2-1, with 7 bases that match TRBD1. The receptor's source is a human donor who received a COVID-19 vaccine. CDR3 sequence: CASSRDSTYNEQFF. The CDR3 DNA follows: TGTGCCAGCTCACGGGACAGTACCTACAATGAGCAGTTCTTC.